The 14 T cell receptor beta chains given below trace back to one sample, sequenced in a study of T-cell reconstitution after alpha-beta-depleted transplantation in children (dated by TCRdb to 2016 to 2017). To prepare the library, PCR was applied. Instrument used: Illumina HiSeq 2500. Molecular barcoding was employed in the preparation of TCR libraries, with unique molecular identifiers being used to normalize TCRbeta repertoire quantification. TCRdb passed the public sequencing reads through fastp at Q25 and MiXCR, retaining productive beta sequences. Every distinct CDR3 protein forms one entry, paired with its most common genes and DNA. In this sample the table shows around 78,000 distinct CDR3 sequences, about 7% of which occur a single time. Approximately 2.4% of the sample is held by the ten biggest clonotypes. Sequencing used PBMCs from the stem cell graft donor, obtained from the stem cell graft. These receptors all stem from a human donor who donated a stem cell graft to a child with acute lymphoblastic leukemia.

This chain joins TRBV28 and TRBJ2-2; 12 bases line up with TRBD2. The germline gives CDR1 MDHEN, CDR2 SYDVKM. V lost 4 bases, J lost 7 bases, and 7 bases stayed unmatched. The CDR3 runs to 16 residues. The CDR3 DNA reads TGTGCCAGCAGTTCCCGACTAGCGGGAGTGAACGGGGAGCTGTTTTTT. As protein: CASSSRLAGVNGELFF.

In its sample, this clonotype was seen many times. The chain employs TRBV12-3 or TRBV12-4 and TRBJ2-4, with D perhaps matching TRBD1 or TRBD2 (5 bases each). V gave up 4 bases and J gave up 2 bases, with 9 bases separating them. The CDR3 has 14 residues. The CDR3 DNA reads as TGTGCCAGCAGTTCCGAGGGGTCCAAAAACATTCAGTACTTC. Translation: CASSSEGSKNIQYF.

This clonotype has only a few counts. The V call is TRBV2, the J call TRBJ2-2; D remains ambiguous. V lost 4 bases, J lost 6 bases, and 12 bases lay in between. The CDR3 contains 14 residues. Germline V lookup: CDR1 SNHLY, CDR2 FYNNEI. The chain's CDR3 is CASSAQVHPGELFF. The DNA for the CDR3 is TGTGCCAGCAGTGCACAAGTGCACCCCGGGGAGCTGTTTTTT.

This clonotype was observed at least ten times. The chain uses TRBV15 and TRBJ1-5; 10 bases fit TRBD1. The trim removed 6 bases at V and 4 bases at J, leaving 9 bases unmatched. The CDR3 runs 16 residues. Per the germline V gene, CDR1 is LNHNV and CDR2 is YYDKDF (reference sequence). CDR3 bases: TGTGCCACCAGTAGAAGGACGGGACAGGGGAATCAGCCCCAGCATTTT. It codes for CATSRRTGQGNQPQHF.

This clonotype was seen ten or more times. The chain combines TRBV5-1 with TRBJ1-5, with a tentative D call TRBD1 (5 bases). V shed 2 bases and J shed 0 bases, with 12 bases lying between them. The CDR3 consists of 16 residues. Germline lookup yields CDR1 SGHRS and CDR2 YFSETQ. CDR3: CASSLGHSNSNQPQHF. DNA of the CDR3: TGCGCCAGCAGCTTAGGACACAGTAATAGCAATCAGCCCCAGCATTTT.

This clonotype has ten or more counts. The rearrangement joins TRBV6-6 to TRBJ2-1, with a possible D match to TRBD1 (6 bases). The CDR3 is 14 amino acids. Trimming took 10 bases from V and 3 from J, leaving 16 bases between them. Per germline, CDR1 MNHNY and CDR2 SVGAGI (reference sequence). The chain's CDR3 is CATSQGNFYNEQFF. The CDR3 DNA is TGTGCCACTTCACAGGGAAATTTCTACAATGAGCAGTTCTTC.

This clonotype was detected many times. The chain carries TRBV7-3 and TRBJ2-7, with TRBD1 matching 8 bases. CDR3 length: 17 residues. Per germline, CDR1 SGHTA and CDR2 FQGTGA. Germline trimming cut 5 bases from V and 0 bases from J; bases unmatched to any gene: 12. CDR3 DNA: TGTGCCAGCAGCCACCATGGCACCAGGGGGCCCTCCTACGAGCAGTACTTC. This codes for CASSHHGTRGPSYEQYF.

This clonotype was recorded many times. The V gene is TRBV5-4, the J gene TRBJ1-2, with 7 bases aligning to TRBD1. The CDR3 has 14 residues. The junction had 5 bases not matched to a gene; V was cut back by 0 bases and J by 6 bases. The germline CDR1 and CDR2 sequences are SGHNT and YYREEE (reference sequence). CDR3 amino acids: CASSLGRGQNGYTF. As DNA, the CDR3 is TGTGCCAGCAGCTTGGGTAGGGGACAGAATGGCTACACCTTC.

The CDR3 nucleotides read TGTGCCAGCACAGATGGGGGTCGATCCTCTGGAAACACCATATATTTT. Protein: CASTDGGRSSGNTIYF. The rearrangement links TRBV6-1 to TRBJ1-3, with TRBD1 as a possible D gene (5 bases). This CDR3 is built from 16 residues. Germline lookup yields CDR1 MNHNS and CDR2 SASEGT. V was pared by 7 bases and J by 0 bases, with 16 bases between.

The chain carries TRBV5-4 and TRBJ2-3; TRBD2 is a possible D gene (6 bases). V was shortened by 0 bases and J by 6 bases, with 11 bases between the two germline ends. There are 14 residues in the CDR3. In germline, CDR1 is SGHNT, CDR2 YYREEE (reference sequence). Here the CDR3 reads CASSLASGRDTQYF. The CDR3 DNA reads TGTGCCAGCAGCTTGGCCTCAGGGAGGGATACGCAGTATTTT.

The rearrangement uses TRBV4-2 and TRBJ1-5, with D unresolved. The V gene lost 0 bases and the J gene lost 9 bases, with 9 bases spanning the gap. Germline V gene lookup returns CDR1 LGHNA and CDR2 YNFKEQ. The CDR3 sequence is 13 residues long. DNA of the CDR3: TGTGCCAGCAGCCAAGATGAAGCTCTGCCCCAGCATTTT. Translated: CASSQDEALPQHF.

This clonotype was counted many times. The chain couples TRBV7-3 to TRBJ1-1, with D uncertain. The CDR3 totals 15 residues. The V end lost 0 bases, the J end lost 8 bases, and 16 bases lay between the germline ends. CDR1 and CDR2 from the germline V gene are SGHTA and FQGTGA. The CDR3 bases are TGTGCCAGCAGCTTAACGTCCGGGTCCTCACACGAAGCTTTCTTT. This sequence encodes CASSLTSGSSHEAFF.

This clonotype was recorded at least ten times. This rearrangement joins TRBV15 to TRBJ1-1; 9 bases align to TRBD1. V shed 4 bases, J shed 1 base, and the junction held 1 base outside the gene matches. Per the germline V gene, CDR1 is LNHNV and CDR2 is YYDKDF (reference sequence). The CDR3 has 14 amino acids. The CDR3 is CATSTGQGNTEAFF. The CDR3, as DNA: TGTGCCACCAGCACGGGACAGGGGAACACTGAAGCTTTCTTT.

This clonotype was recorded at least ten times. V usage is TRBV9 and J usage is TRBJ1-1; no clear D. The CDR3 sequence is 15 residues long. CDR1 SGDLS and CDR2 YYNGEE come from the germline V gene. Trimming left V 0 bases short and J 3 bases short, with 12 bases between. CDR3 in amino acids: CASSVGQGLDTEAFF. CDR3 nucleotides: TGTGCCAGCAGCGTAGGTCAAGGACTAGACACTGAAGCTTTCTTT. The variable domain in full, with the rest retrieved from reference TRBV9 and TRBJ1-1, is DSGVTQTPKHLITATGQRVTLRCSPRSGDLSVYWYQQSLDQGLQFLIQYYNGEERAKGNILERFSAQQFPDLHSELNLSSLELGDSALYFCASSVGQGLDTEAFFGQGTRLTVV.